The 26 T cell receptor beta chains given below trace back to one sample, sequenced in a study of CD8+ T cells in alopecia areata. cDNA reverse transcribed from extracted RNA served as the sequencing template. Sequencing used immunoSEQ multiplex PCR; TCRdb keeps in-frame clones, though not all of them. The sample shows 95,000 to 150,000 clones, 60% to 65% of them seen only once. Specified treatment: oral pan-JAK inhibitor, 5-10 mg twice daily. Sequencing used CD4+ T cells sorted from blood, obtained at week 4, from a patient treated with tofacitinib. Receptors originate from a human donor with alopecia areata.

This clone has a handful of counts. The CDR3 is CASSPSGGHSYEQYF. DNA for the CDR3: TGTGCCAGCAGCCCTTCGGGAGGCCACTCCTACGAGCAGTACTTC. The chain links TRBV11-2 to TRBJ2-7; 7 positions match TRBD2. This CDR3 has 15 residues. V shed 5 bases, J shed 0 bases, and the junction held 7 bases outside the gene matches. CDR1 and CDR2 (germline): SGHAT, FQNNGV.

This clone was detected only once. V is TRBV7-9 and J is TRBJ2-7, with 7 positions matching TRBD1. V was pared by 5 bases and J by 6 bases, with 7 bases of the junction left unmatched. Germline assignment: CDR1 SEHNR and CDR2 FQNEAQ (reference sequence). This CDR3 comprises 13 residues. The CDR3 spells CASSQDRVGEQYF. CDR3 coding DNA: TGTGCCAGCAGCCAAGACAGGGTGGGCGAGCAGTACTTC.

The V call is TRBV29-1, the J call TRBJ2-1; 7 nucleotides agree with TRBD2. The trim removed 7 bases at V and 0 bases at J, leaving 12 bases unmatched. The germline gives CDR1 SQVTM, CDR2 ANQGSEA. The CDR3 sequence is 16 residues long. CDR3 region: CSGGVEGGSSYNEQFF. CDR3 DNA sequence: TGCAGCGGGGGAGTTGAGGGAGGGTCCTCCTACAATGAGCAGTTCTTC.

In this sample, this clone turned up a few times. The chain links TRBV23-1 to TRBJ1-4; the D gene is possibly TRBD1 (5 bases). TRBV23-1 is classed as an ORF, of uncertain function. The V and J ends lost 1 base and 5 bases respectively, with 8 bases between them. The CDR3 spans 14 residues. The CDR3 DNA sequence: TGCGCCAGCAGTCAATGTTGGGGGAATGAAAAACTGTTTTTT. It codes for CASSQCWGNEKLFF.

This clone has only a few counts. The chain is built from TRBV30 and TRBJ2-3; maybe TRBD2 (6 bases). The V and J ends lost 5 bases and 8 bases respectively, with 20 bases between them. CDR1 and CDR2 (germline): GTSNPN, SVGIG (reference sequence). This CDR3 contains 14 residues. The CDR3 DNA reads TGTGCCTGGGGTCCTGGTACTAGCATCGGTACGCAGTATTTT. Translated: CAWGPGTSIGTQYF.

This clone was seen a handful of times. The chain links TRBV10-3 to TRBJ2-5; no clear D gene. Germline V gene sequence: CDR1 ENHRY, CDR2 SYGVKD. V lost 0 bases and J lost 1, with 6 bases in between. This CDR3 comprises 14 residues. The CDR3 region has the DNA TGTGCCATCAGTGAGTCAGCAGGCCAAGAGACCCAGTACTTC. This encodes CAISESAGQETQYF.

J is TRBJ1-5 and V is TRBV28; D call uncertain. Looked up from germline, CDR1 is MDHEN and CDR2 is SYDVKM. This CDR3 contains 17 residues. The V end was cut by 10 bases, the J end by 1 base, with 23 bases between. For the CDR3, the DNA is TGTGCCACCTGTAGTCGGAGTAGGACTCTGAGCAATCAGCCCCAGCATTTT. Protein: CATCSRSRTLSNQPQHF.

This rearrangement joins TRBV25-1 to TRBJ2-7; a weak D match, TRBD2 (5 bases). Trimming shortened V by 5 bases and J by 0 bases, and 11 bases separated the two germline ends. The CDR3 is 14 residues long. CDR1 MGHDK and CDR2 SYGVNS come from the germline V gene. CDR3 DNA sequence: TGTGCCAGCAGTTCTACCGGGAACTCCTACGAGCAGTACTTC. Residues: CASSSTGNSYEQYF.

The CDR3 bases are TGTGCCAGCAGCCTACTGCCGGGACTAGCGGGGGGCTCGTCCTACAATGAGCAGTTCTTC. This encodes CASSLLPGLAGGSSYNEQFF. This rearrangement joins TRBV7-3 to TRBJ2-1; TRBD2 matches at 15 bases. With V trimmed by 5 bases and J by 1 base, 12 bases remained unmatched. The CDR3 is 20 residues long. Germline assignment: CDR1 SGHTA and CDR2 FQGTGA.

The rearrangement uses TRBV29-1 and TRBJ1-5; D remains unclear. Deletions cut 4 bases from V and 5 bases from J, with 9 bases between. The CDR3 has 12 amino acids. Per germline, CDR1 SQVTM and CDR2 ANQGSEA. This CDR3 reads CSVGFRDQPQHF. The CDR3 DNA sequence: TGCAGCGTTGGATTTCGCGATCAGCCCCAGCATTTT.

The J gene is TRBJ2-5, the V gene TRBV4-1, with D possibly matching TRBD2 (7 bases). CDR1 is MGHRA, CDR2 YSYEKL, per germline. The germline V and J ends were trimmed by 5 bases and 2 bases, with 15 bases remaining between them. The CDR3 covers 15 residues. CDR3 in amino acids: CASSAVRGLQETQYF. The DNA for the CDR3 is TGCGCCAGCAGCGCTGTGCGGGGGCTACAAGAGACCCAGTACTTC.

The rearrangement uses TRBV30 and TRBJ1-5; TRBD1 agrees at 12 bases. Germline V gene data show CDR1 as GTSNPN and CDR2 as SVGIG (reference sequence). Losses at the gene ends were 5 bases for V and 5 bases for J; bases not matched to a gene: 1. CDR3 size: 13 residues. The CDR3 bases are TGTGCCTGGGGGGACAGGGGGCATCAGCCCCAGCATTTT. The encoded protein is CAWGDRGHQPQHF.

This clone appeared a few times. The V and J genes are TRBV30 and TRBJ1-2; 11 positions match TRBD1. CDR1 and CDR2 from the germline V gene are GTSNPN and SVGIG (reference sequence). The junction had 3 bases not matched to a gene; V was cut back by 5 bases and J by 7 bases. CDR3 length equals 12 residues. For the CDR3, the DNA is TGTGCCTGGCAGGACAGGGGGCTTGGCTACACCTTC. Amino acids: CAWQDRGLGYTF.

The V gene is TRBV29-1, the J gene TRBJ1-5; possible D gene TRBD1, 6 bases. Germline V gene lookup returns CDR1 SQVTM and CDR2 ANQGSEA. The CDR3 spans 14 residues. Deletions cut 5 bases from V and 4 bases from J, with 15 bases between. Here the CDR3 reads CSVIQGQENQPQHF. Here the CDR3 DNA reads TGCAGCGTTATACAGGGCCAGGAGAATCAGCCCCAGCATTTT.

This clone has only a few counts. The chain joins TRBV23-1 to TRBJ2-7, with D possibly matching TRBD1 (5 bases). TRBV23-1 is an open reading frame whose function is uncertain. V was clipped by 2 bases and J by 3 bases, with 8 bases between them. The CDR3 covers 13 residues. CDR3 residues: CASSQRQGYEQYF. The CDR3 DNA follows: TGCGCCAGCAGTCAACGGCAGGGCTACGAGCAGTACTTC.

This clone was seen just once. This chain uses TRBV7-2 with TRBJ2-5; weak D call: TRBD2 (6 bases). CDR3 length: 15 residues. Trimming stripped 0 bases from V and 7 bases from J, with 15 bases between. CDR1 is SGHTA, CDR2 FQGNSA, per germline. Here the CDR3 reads CASSLAGSPGGTQYF. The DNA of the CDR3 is TGTGCCAGCAGCTTAGCGGGGTCTCCCGGGGGGACCCAGTACTTC.

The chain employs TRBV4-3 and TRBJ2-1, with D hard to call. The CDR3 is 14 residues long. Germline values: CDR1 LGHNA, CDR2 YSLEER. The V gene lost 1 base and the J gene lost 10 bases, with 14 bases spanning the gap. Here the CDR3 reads CASSQAAATREQFF. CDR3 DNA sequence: TGCGCCAGCAGCCAAGCGGCCGCGACGAGGGAGCAGTTCTTC.

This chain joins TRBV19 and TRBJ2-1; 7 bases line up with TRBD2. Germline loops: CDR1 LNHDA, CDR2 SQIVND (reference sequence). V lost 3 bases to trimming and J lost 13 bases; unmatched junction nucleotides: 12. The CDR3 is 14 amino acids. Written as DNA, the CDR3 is TGTGCCAGTAGTATCGTTTTCCGGGAGGCGGCCCAGTTCTTC. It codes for CASSIVFREAAQFF.

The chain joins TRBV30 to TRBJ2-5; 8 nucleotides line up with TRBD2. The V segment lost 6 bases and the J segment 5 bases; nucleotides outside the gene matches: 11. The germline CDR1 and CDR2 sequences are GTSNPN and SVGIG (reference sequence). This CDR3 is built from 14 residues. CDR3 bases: TGTGCCTGCACAAGCCGGGGGGGGATGGAGACCCAGTACTTC. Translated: CACTSRGGMETQYF.

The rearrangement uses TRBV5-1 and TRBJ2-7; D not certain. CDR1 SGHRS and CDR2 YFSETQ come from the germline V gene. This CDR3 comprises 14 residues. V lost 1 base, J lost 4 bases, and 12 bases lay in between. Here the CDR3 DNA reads TGCGCCAGCAGCTTGAGTGAGGAACCTTACGAGCAGTACTTC. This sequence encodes CASSLSEEPYEQYF.

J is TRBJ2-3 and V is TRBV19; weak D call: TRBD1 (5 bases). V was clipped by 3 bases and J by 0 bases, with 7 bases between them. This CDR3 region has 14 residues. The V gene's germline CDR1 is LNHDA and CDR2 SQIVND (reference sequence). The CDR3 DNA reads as TGTGCCAGTAGTATCAGGGCCAGCACAGATACGCAGTATTTT. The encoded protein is CASSIRASTDTQYF.

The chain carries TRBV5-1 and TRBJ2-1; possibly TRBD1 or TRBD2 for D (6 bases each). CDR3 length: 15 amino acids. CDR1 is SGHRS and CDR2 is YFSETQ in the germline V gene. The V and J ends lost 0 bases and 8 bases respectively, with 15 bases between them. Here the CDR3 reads CASSLEGGREDEQFF. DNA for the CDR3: TGCGCCAGCAGCTTGGAAGGGGGGCGCGAGGATGAGCAGTTCTTC.

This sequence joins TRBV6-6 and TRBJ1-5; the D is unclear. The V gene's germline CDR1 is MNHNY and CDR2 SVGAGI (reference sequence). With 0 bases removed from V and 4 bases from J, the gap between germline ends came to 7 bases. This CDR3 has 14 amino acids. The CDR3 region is CASSYSDPNQPQHF. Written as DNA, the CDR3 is TGTGCCAGCAGTTACTCGGACCCTAATCAGCCCCAGCATTTT.

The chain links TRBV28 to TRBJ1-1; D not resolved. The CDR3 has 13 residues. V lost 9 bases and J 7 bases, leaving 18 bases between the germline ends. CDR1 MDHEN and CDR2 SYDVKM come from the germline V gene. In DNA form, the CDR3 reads TGTGCCAGTACGTATTTGAGAGGCGTTGAAGCTTTCTTT. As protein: CASTYLRGVEAFF.

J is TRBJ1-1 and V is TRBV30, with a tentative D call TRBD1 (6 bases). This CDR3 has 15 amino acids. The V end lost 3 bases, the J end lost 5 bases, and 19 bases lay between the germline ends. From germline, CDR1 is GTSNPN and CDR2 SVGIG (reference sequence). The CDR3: CAWSEQGKGGTEAFF. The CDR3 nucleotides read TGTGCCTGGAGCGAGCAGGGGAAAGGGGGTACTGAAGCTTTCTTT. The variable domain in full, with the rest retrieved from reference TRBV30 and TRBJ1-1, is SQTIHQWPATLVQPVGSPLSLECTVEGTSNPNLYWYRQAAGRGLQLLFYSVGIGQISSEVPQNLSASRPQDRQFILSSKKLLLSDSGFYLCAWSEQGKGGTEAFFGQGTRLTVV.

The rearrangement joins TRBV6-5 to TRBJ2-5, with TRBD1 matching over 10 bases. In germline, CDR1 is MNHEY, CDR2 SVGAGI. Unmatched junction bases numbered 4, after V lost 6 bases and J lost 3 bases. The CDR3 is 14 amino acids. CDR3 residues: CASSPTGGEETQYF. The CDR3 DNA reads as TGTGCCAGCAGCCCGACAGGGGGCGAAGAGACCCAGTACTTC.